One sample yielded the 29 T cell receptor beta chains listed below, sequenced in a study of T cell clonality in common variable immunodeficiency. Clones were read by immunoSEQ multiplex PCR, and TCRdb kept only the in-frame ones, dropping some. This sample has 50,000 to 70,000 clones, each found more than once. The sample consisted of peripheral blood mononuclear cells. Receptors were obtained from a person aged 18 to 75 in good health.

Points on this clone: The read gets to within 3 residues of the CDR3 end, and the germline J gene fills in the rest. The J gene is TRBJ2-4, the V gene TRBV7-9, with 10 positions matching TRBD1. The CDR3 length is 15 residues. In germline, CDR1 is SEHNR, CDR2 FQNEAQ (reference sequence). CDR3 sequence reads: CASSLVRGTGDGQYF. The covered CDR3 bases are TGTGCCAGCAGCTTAGTAAGGGGGACAGGGGATGGT.

This clone was recorded at least ten times. The read falls 3 residues short of the CDR3 end, and the missing part is taken from the germline J gene. The chain employs TRBV20-1 and TRBJ1-1; TRBD1 agrees at 8 bases. Germline assignment: CDR1 DFQATT and CDR2 SNEGSKA (reference sequence). The CDR3 totals 11 residues. CDR3 bases read: TGCAGTGCAGACGGACAGGGCGAA. Residues: CSADGQGE. The whole CDR3 protein reads CSADGQGEAFF.

This clone was counted at least ten times. Read sequence stops 3 residues before the CDR3 end, and the germline J gene provides the missing end. The chain uses TRBV10-3 and TRBJ2-5, with D perhaps TRBD2 (5 bases). The CDR3 spans 13 residues. V gave up 8 bases and J gave up 2 bases, with 12 bases separating them. Germline CDR1 ENHRY, CDR2 SYGVKD. CDR3 DNA (partial): TGTGCCATCTGGAGCGGCTTACAAGAGACC. This sequence encodes CAIWSGLQET. The CDR3, in full, reads CAIWSGLQETQYF.

Concerning this clone itself: The observed sequence ends 3 residues before the CDR3 terminus, with the missing tail filled in from the germline J gene. The V gene is TRBV2, the J gene TRBJ2-5; 9 bases match TRBD2. The germline V gene encodes CDR1 SNHLY and CDR2 FYNNEI. The CDR3 consists of 15 residues. J gave up 5 bases and V 2 bases, and 6 bases lay outside the gene matches. Partial CDR3 DNA: TGTGCCAGCAGTGAACAGGGACTAGCTCCGGAGACC. Its translation: CASSEQGLAPET. The whole CDR3 sequence reads CASSEQGLAPETQYF.

This clone was counted ten times or more. The read terminates 3 residues before the CDR3 end, so the remaining end is supplied by the germline J gene. The chain carries TRBV20-1 and TRBJ2-1; 14 nucleotides agree with TRBD2. This CDR3 spans 17 amino acids. Germline values: CDR1 DFQATT, CDR2 SNEGSKA (reference sequence). J gave up 0 bases and V 6 bases, and 7 bases lay outside the gene matches. Incomplete CDR3 DNA: TGCAGTGCCCGGGGACTAGCGGGGGCCAGCTCCTACAATGAG. This encodes CSARGLAGASSYNE. The whole CDR3 is CSARGLAGASSYNEQFF.

This clone was seen at least ten times. The read terminates 3 residues before the CDR3 end, so the remaining end is supplied by the germline J gene. The V gene is TRBV7-2, the J gene TRBJ2-1; 11 nucleotides line up with TRBD1. The J segment lost 2 bases and the V segment lost 8 bases, leaving 5 bases of the junction unmatched. The CDR3 totals 15 residues. CDR1 SGHTA and CDR2 FQGNSA come from the germline V gene. The CDR3 bases that were read are TGTGCCAGCGGAAGGACAGGGGGCGCCTACAATGAG. Protein sequence: CASGRTGGAYNE. Given in full, the CDR3 is CASGRTGGAYNEQFF. Full variable domain (rest looked up from reference TRBV7-2 and TRBJ2-1): GAGVSQSPSNKVTEKGKDVELRCDPISGHTALYWYRQSLGQGLEFLIYFQGNSAPDKSGLPSDRFSAERTGGSVSTLTIQRTQQEDSAVYLCASGRTGGAYNEQFFGPGTRLTVL.

This clone was observed at least ten times. The read ends 3 residues before the CDR3 terminus; that terminus is restored from the germline J gene. The V gene is TRBV10-3, the J gene TRBJ1-6; 7 nucleotides align to TRBD1. The germline V gene encodes CDR1 ENHRY and CDR2 SYGVKD. The CDR3 runs to 12 residues. Unmatched junction bases numbered 5, after V lost 9 bases and J lost 9 bases. The CDR3 reads CAIQGGGSPLHF. The CDR3 DNA, read in part, is TGTGCCATTCAGGGGGGCGGTTCACCC.

This clone was recorded at least ten times. The read terminates 3 residues before the CDR3 end, so the remaining end is supplied by the germline J gene. Other DNA sequences of this sample code for an identical CDR3. V and J are TRBV20-1 and TRBJ1-3, with D possibly TRBD1 on 5 matching bases. Germline V gene data show CDR1 as DFQATT and CDR2 as SNEGSKA (reference sequence). This CDR3 spans 15 amino acids. Trimming stripped 6 bases from V and 3 bases from J, with 18 bases between. This CDR3 is CSARRSGGSGNTIYF. CDR3 DNA (partial): TGCAGTGCCCGACGGTCGGGGGGTAGTGGAAACACC.

In regard to this clone: Read sequence stops 3 residues before the CDR3 end, and the germline J gene provides the missing end. Additional DNA sequences in this sample encode the identical CDR3. This sequence joins TRBV19 and TRBJ1-2; D remains ambiguous. Germline V gives CDR1 LNHDA, CDR2 SQIVND (reference sequence). V was clipped by 6 bases and J by 7 bases, with 15 bases between them. CDR3 length: 13 residues. The sequenced CDR3 bases are TGTGCCAGTAGGAGGACGGGGATGGGTGGC. Residues: CASRRTGMGG. The CDR3, in full, reads CASRRTGMGGYTF.

This clone was observed at least ten times. Read sequence stops 3 residues before the CDR3 end, and the germline J gene provides the missing end. The chain has TRBV5-6 and TRBJ1-2; no reliable D call. CDR1 and CDR2 (germline): SGHDT, YYEEEE. This CDR3 is built from 13 residues. Trimming took 5 bases from V and 3 from J, leaving 11 bases between them. CDR3 sequence: CASRRGTYYGYTF. The sequenced part of the CDR3 DNA is TGTGCCAGCAGGCGTGGTACTTACTATGGC.

About this clone: The missing CDR3 end, 3 residues past where the read stops, is filled in from the germline J gene. The J gene is TRBJ1-2, the V gene TRBV20-1, with 10 bases fitting TRBD1. The CDR3 is 16 residues long. Per germline, CDR1 DFQATT and CDR2 SNEGSKA (reference sequence). The sequenced CDR3 bases are TGCAGTGTTAAACCGGGACAGGGGACCCACATGGAGGGC. This gives the protein CSVKPGQGTHMEG. The complete CDR3 protein is CSVKPGQGTHMEGYTF.

This clone has at least ten counts. The read halts 3 residues ahead of the CDR3 end, with the missing end drawn from the germline J gene. This chain joins TRBV5-1 and TRBJ1-1; tentatively, D is TRBD1 (5 bases). The CDR3 spans 14 residues. CDR1 and CDR2 from the germline V gene are SGHRS and YFSETQ. V lost 5 bases and J 5 bases, leaving 16 bases between the germline ends. Incomplete CDR3 DNA: TGCGCCAGCAGTCCCGGGGGGATAGGAACTGAA. Its protein product is CASSPGGIGTE. The whole CDR3 sequence reads CASSPGGIGTEAFF. Looking up the rest from reference TRBV5-1 and TRBJ1-1 gives the full variable domain: KAGVTQTPRYLIKTRGQQVTLSCSPISGHRSVSWYQQTPGQGLQFLFEYFSETQRNKGNFPGRFSGRQFSNSRSEMNVSTLELGDSALYLCASSPGGIGTEAFFGQGTRLTVV.

This clone was observed at least ten times. The read ends 3 residues early relative to the CDR3; the germline J gene fills the gap. The V gene is TRBV5-1, the J gene TRBJ2-1; no clear D gene. Per the germline V gene, CDR1 is SGHRS and CDR2 is YFSETQ. With 2 bases removed from V and 0 bases from J, the gap between germline ends came to 6 bases. The CDR3 consists of 14 residues. CDR3 DNA (partial): TGCGCCAGCAGCTTAGGCCTCTCCTACAATGAG. Encoded protein: CASSLGLSYNE. The full CDR3 protein reads CASSLGLSYNEQFF.

This clone was counted at least ten times. The covered CDR3 bases are TGTGCCAGCAGCCAATTTACAGGGAACACTGAA. It encodes CASSQFTGNTE. The CDR3 as a whole reads CASSQFTGNTEAFF. The chain has TRBV7-2 and TRBJ1-1; D might be TRBD1 (5 bases). Read data end 3 residues before the CDR3 end; the end is taken from the germline J gene. In germline, CDR1 is SGHTA, CDR2 FQGNSA. V was cut by 5 bases and J by 1 base, with 11 bases left in between. There are 14 residues in the CDR3.

This clone was found many times. The read stops 3 residues short of the end of the CDR3; the missing end is completed from the germline J gene. This chain uses TRBV7-9 with TRBJ1-1; D call uncertain. The CDR3 covers 14 residues. Looked up from germline, CDR1 is SEHNR and CDR2 is FQNEAQ (reference sequence). The germline V and J ends were trimmed by 0 bases and 0 bases, with 5 bases remaining between them. CDR3 DNA, as far as it was read: TGTGCCAGCAGCTTAGCAGGTATGAACACTGAA. As protein: CASSLAGMNTE. The full CDR3 is CASSLAGMNTEAFF.

This clone was found many times. The CDR3 end is not reached by the read, which stops 3 residues before it; the germline J gene fills it in. The chain recombines TRBV7-9 with TRBJ1-2, with a weak D call TRBD1 (5 bases). The CDR3 is 11 residues long. Germline CDR1 is SEHNR and CDR2 is FQNEAQ (reference sequence). The covered CDR3 bases are TGTGCCAGCAGCGCGGGGGGAGGC. The encoded protein is CASSAGGG. The whole CDR3 protein reads CASSAGGGYTF.

This clone was found many times. The sequenced fragment ends 3 residues before the CDR3 boundary, so the rest is inferred from the germline J gene. The chain has TRBV5-1 and TRBJ2-3; 12 nucleotides agree with TRBD1. Per the germline V gene, CDR1 is SGHRS and CDR2 is YFSETQ. The CDR3 extends over 15 amino acids. V shed 6 bases, J shed 3 bases, and the junction held 5 bases outside the gene matches. CDR3 amino acids: CASTVGQGATDTQYF. Partial CDR3 DNA: TGCGCCAGCACCGTGGGACAGGGGGCGACAGATACG.

This clone showed up many times. The read gets to within 3 residues of the CDR3 end, and the germline J gene fills in the rest. The genes are TRBV7-3 and TRBJ2-3; D is possibly TRBD2 (5 bases). The CDR3 runs to 15 residues. V shed 2 bases and J shed 5 bases, with 14 bases lying between them. From germline, CDR1 is SGHTA and CDR2 FQGTGA. CDR3 DNA (partial): TGTGCCAGCAGCTTAGTAGCAGCACGGGGAGATACG. Its translation is CASSLVAARGDT. The whole CDR3 protein reads CASSLVAARGDTQYF. Full variable domain (remainder filled in from reference TRBV7-3 and TRBJ2-3): GAGVSQTPSNKVTEKGKYVELRCDPISGHTALYWYRQSLGQGPEFLIYFQGTGAADDSGLPNDRFFAVRPEGSVSTLKIQRTERGDSAVYLCASSLVAARGDTQYFGPGTRLTVL.

There are many counts of this clone. Read data end 3 residues before the CDR3 end; the end is taken from the germline J gene. J is TRBJ2-3 and V is TRBV11-2; possibly TRBD2 for D (5 bases). CDR3 length: 15 residues. V lost 1 base to trimming and J lost 2 bases, with 10 bases between them. Germline loops: CDR1 SGHAT, CDR2 FQNNGV. Partial CDR3 DNA: TGTGCCAGCAGCTTAGGTACGGGGAACACAGATACG. Translated, it gives CASSLGTGNTDT. The CDR3 reads in full as CASSLGTGNTDTQYF.

This clone was counted many times. This CDR3 is CSVPSRAQQNTEAFF. The CDR3 DNA, read in part, is TGCAGTGTACCCTCAAGAGCGCAACAGAACACTGAA. The chain links TRBV20-1 to TRBJ1-1, with unresolved D. Coverage ceases 3 residues before the CDR3 finishes, and the germline J gene fills in the end. Germline CDR1 DFQATT, CDR2 SNEGSKA (reference sequence). The CDR3 is 15 residues long. Between the trimmed V and J ends, which lost 7 bases and 1 base, there was a span of 19 bases.

At least ten counts were recorded for this clone. The CDR3 extends 3 residues past the end of the read, so its final part is completed from the germline J gene. The rearrangement links TRBV20-1 to TRBJ2-7; 7 nucleotides match TRBD2. Germline V gene data show CDR1 as DFQATT and CDR2 as SNEGSKA (reference sequence). Trimming removed 2 bases from V and 2 bases from J; junction bases left unmatched: 9. CDR3 length: 15 amino acids. The CDR3 protein is CSARPGETSTYEQYF. The sequenced part of the CDR3 DNA is TGCAGTGCTAGACCCGGGGAGACTAGCACCTACGAG.

The table lists this clone with many counts. The read finishes 3 residues shy of the CDR3 end, and the germline J gene is used to complete it. V gene TRBV5-6 combines with J gene TRBJ1-5; tentative D call: TRBD1 (5 bases). The germline gives CDR1 SGHDT, CDR2 YYEEEE. Trimming cost V 3 bases and J 5 bases, with 12 bases left between them. The CDR3 spans 14 residues. This chain's CDR3 is CASSWGTRDQPQHF. The CDR3 DNA, read in part, is TGTGCCAGCAGCTGGGGCACGCGCGATCAGCCC.

This clone was found many times. The read ends 3 residues shy of where the CDR3 ends; the end is completed using the germline J gene. V usage is TRBV10-1 and J usage is TRBJ2-5; D unresolved. This CDR3 has 16 amino acids. Looked up from germline, CDR1 is WNHNN and CDR2 is SYGVQD (reference sequence). The covered CDR3 bases are TGCGCCAGCACAGGATACGAGGCTCACACCACAGATACC. The encoded protein is CASTGYEAHTTDT. The entire CDR3 protein reads CASTGYEAHTTDTQYF.

This clone was seen repeatedly, ten times or more. The read is 3 residues too short to cover the CDR3 end, so that end is filled in from the germline J gene. The V and J genes are TRBV15 and TRBJ1-2; D might be TRBD1 (5 bases). Germline loops: CDR1 LNHNV, CDR2 YYDKDF (reference sequence). The V gene lost 1 base and the J gene lost 3 bases, with 15 bases spanning the gap. The CDR3 spans 16 residues. The covered CDR3 bases are TGTGCCACCAGCAGAGTCCGGGGGAATCCGGACTATGGC. It codes for CATSRVRGNPDYG. The whole CDR3 sequence reads CATSRVRGNPDYGYTF.

The sample holds many counts of this clone. The read terminates 3 residues ahead of where the CDR3 ends, so the germline J gene completes it. The rearrangement joins TRBV28 to TRBJ2-7; the match to TRBD2 covers 9 bases. The length of the CDR3 is 15 residues. CDR1 is MDHEN and CDR2 is SYDVKM in the germline V gene. After removal of 5 bases from V and 0 bases from J, the junction contained 5 bases not matched to a gene. CDR3 DNA (partial): TGTGCCAGCAGTACCCGACTAGCGGCCTCCTACGAG. Translating it yields CASSTRLAASYE. The CDR3 in its entirety is CASSTRLAASYEQYF.

This clone occurred many times. Sequencing ends 3 residues short of the CDR3 end; the germline J gene provides the rest. V and J are TRBV18 and TRBJ2-2; tentatively, D is TRBD2 (6 bases). The CDR3 consists of 17 residues. Germline V gene lookup returns CDR1 KGHSH and CDR2 LQKENI. V was trimmed by 3 bases and J by 4 bases, leaving 18 bases between them. This chain's CDR3 is CASSPSLRDSSTGELFF. The part of the CDR3 DNA that was read is TGTGCCAGCTCACCCTCCCTCCGGGACTCAAGCACCGGGGAG.

This clone showed up many times. The observed sequence ends 3 residues before the CDR3 terminus, with the missing tail filled in from the germline J gene. V is TRBV10-3 and J is TRBJ2-3; 9 nucleotides match TRBD1. There are 14 residues in the CDR3. The germline V gene encodes CDR1 ENHRY and CDR2 SYGVKD. CDR3 loop: CAISGDRDQETQYF. Partial CDR3 DNA: TGTGCCATCAGTGGGGACAGGGACCAGGAGACG.

This clone was picked up many times. Read sequence stops 3 residues before the CDR3 end, and the germline J gene provides the missing end. The rearrangement uses TRBV5-1 and TRBJ1-2; D may be TRBD1 (6 bases). Between the trimmed V and J ends, which lost 0 bases and 7 bases, there was a span of 10 bases. The germline V gene has CDR1 SGHRS and CDR2 YFSETQ. This CDR3 comprises 13 residues. CDR3 residues: CASSLGGTSGYTF. The sequenced part of the CDR3 DNA is TGCGCCAGCAGCTTGGGTGGGACAAGTGGC.

In its sample, this clone was seen many times. Coverage ceases 3 residues before the CDR3 finishes, and the germline J gene fills in the end. The chain combines TRBV7-9 with TRBJ1-2, with TRBD1 as a possible D gene (6 bases). V lost 7 bases and J 2 bases, leaving 17 bases between the germline ends. This CDR3 has 15 residues. Germline assignment: CDR1 SEHNR and CDR2 FQNEAQ (reference sequence). The CDR3 sequence is CASNFQGLPNYGYTF. CDR3 DNA, as far as it was read: TGTGCCAGCAATTTTCAGGGGCTCCCAAACTATGGC.